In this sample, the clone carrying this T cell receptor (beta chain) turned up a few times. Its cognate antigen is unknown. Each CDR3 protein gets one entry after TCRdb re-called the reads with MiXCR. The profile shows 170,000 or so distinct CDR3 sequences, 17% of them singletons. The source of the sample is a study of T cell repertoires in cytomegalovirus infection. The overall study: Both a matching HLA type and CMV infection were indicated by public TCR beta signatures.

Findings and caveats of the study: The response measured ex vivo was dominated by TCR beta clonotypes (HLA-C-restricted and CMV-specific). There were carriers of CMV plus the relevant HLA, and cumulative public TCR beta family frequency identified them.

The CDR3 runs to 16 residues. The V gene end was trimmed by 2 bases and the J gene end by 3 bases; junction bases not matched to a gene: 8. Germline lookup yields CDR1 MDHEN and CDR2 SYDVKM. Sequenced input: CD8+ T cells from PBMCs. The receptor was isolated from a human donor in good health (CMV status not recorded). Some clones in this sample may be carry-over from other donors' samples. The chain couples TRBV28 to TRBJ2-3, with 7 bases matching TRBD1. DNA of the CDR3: TGTGCCAGCAGTTTACCCTACAGGGACAGAACAGATACGCAGTATTTT. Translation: CASSLPYRDRTDTQYF.